Reported below is one T cell receptor (beta chain). The entry originates in a study of T cells after posttransplantation cyclophosphamide. Method: immunoSEQ multiplex PCR; TCRdb's copy keeps in-frame clones and lacks some. The table shows about 4,700 clones, with 80% occurring only once. Busulfan-fludarabine conditioning, marrow transplant, and cyclophosphamide on days +3 and +4 were administered. CDR1 is SGHTA, CDR2 FQGNSA, per germline. The V end was cut by 1 base, the J end by 6 bases, with 12 bases between. The length of the CDR3 is 15 residues. The chain carries TRBV7-2 and TRBJ2-2, with a weak D call TRBD2 (6 bases). The sequencing used PBMCs, collected after allogeneic stem cell transplant with posttransplant cyclophosphamide. The sequence derives from a male patient aged 45-59 years who received an allogeneic stem cell transplant from a related donor and was CMV-positive. Some T cells may have originated in the graft donor. The CDR3 is CASSLDLGGSGELFF. The DNA for the CDR3 is TGTGCCAGCAGCTTAGATTTGGGGGGTTCCGGGGAGCTGTTTTTT.